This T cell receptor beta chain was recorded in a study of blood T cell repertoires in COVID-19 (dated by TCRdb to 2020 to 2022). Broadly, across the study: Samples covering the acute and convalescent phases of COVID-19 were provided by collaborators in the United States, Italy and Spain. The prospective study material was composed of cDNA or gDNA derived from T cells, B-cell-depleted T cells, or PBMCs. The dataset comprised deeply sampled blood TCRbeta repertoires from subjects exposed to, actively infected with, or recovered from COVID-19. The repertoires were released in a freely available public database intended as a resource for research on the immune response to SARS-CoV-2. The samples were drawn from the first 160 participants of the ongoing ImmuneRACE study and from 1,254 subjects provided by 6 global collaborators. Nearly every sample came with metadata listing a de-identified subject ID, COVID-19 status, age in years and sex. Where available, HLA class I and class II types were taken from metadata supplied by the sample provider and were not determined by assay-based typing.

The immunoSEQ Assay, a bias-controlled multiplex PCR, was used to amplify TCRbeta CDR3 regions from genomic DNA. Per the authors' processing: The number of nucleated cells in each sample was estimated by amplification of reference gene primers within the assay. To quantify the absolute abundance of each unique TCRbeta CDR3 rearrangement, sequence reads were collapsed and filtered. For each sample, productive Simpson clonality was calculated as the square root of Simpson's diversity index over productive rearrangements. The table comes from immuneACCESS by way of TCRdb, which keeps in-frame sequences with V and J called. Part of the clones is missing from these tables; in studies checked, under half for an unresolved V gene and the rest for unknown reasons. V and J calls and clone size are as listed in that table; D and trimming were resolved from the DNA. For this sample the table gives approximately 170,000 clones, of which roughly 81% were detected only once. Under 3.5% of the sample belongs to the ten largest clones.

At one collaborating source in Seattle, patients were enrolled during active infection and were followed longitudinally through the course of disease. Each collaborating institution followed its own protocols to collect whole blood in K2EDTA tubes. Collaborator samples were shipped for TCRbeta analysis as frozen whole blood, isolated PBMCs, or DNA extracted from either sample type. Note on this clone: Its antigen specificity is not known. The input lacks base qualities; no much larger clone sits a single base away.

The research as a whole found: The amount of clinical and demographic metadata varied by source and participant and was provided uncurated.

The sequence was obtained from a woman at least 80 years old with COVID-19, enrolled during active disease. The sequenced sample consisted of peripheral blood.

CDR3 reads: CAIRTDTYEQYF. The nucleotide sequence is given as TGTGCCATCAGGACAGACACCTACGAGCAGTACTTC. Rearrangement joined TRBV10-3 to TRBJ2-7, and TRBD1 may be the D gene, going by 5 matching bases. CDR1 and CDR2 are read off the germline V gene as ENHRY and SYGVKD. Between the V and J ends, shortened by 6 bases and 2 bases respectively, the junction contains 8 bases. The CDR3, cysteine through phenylalanine, is 12 amino acids long. Only the CDR3 portion is preserved as DNA: 36 bases, with reading frame beginning at the first base.